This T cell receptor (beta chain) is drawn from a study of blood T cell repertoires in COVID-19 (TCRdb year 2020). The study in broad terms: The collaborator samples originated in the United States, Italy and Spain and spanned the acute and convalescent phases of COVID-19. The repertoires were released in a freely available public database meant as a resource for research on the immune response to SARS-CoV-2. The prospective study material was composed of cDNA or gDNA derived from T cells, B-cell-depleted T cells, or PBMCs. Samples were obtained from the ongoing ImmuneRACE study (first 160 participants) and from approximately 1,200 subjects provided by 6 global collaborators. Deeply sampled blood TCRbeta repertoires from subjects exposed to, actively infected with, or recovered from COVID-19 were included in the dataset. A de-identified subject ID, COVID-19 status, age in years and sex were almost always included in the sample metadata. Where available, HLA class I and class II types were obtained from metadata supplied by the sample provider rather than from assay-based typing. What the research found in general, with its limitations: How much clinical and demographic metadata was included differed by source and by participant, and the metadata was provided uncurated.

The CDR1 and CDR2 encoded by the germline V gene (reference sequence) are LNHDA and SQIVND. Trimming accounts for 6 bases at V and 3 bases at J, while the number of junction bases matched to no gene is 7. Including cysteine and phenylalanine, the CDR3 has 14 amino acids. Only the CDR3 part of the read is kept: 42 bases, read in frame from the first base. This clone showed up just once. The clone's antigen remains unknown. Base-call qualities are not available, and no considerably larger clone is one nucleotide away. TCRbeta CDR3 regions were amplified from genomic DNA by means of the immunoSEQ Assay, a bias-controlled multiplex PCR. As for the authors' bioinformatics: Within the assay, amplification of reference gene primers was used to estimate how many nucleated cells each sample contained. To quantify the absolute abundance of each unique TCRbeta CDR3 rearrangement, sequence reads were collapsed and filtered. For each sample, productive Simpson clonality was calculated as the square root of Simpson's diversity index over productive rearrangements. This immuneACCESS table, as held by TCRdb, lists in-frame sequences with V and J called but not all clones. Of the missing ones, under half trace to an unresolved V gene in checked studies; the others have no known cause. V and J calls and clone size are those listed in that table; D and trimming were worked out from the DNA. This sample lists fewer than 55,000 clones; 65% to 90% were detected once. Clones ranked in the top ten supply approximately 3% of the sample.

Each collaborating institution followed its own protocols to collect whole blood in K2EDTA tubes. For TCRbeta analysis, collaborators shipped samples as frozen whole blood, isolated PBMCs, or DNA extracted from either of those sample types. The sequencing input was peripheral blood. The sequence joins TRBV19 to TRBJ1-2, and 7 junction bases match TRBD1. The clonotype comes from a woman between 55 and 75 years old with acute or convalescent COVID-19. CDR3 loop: CASSAPGTDYGYTF. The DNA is TGTGCCAGTAGCGCCCCCGGGACAGACTATGGCTACACCTTC.